This is a list of T cell receptor beta chains from one sample in a study of T cells in Graves' hyperthyroidism and ophthalmopathy. TCRdb used MiXCR to reprocess the multiplex PCR reads, holding one entry per CDR3 protein. Of 300,000 to 450,000 distinct CDR3 sequences in the sample, under 15% were seen once. The specimen sequenced was blood. These receptors all come from a woman aged 25 to 39 with Graves' hyperthyroidism. Each CDR3 is given with its conserved first and last residue. D genes are given only for firm matches. Size is stated for part of the rows, as once, few or many counts, or as a class when the clone is expanded.

v_gene	abundance	j_gene	d_gene	CDR3aa	CDR3nt
TRBV7-9	.	TRBJ2-7	.	CASEAGYEQYF	TGTGCCAGCGAGGCCGGATACGAGCAGTACTTC
TRBV18	.	TRBJ2-5	.	CASSAAGQTAAKYF	TGTGCCAGCTCAGCGGCCGGACAGACCGCCGCCAAGTACTTC
TRBV7-3	many	TRBJ2-3	.	CASSFTLTDTQYF	TGTGCCAGCAGCTTTACCTTAACGGATACGCAGTATTTT
TRBV7-3	.	TRBJ1-6	.	CASSLGGGAYNSPLHF	TGTGCCAGCAGCTTAGGGGGGGGAGCCTATAATTCACCCCTCCACTTT
TRBV2	many	TRBJ2-5	.	CASRRTYQETQYF	TGTGCCAGCAGAAGGACATACCAAGAGACCCAGTACTTC
TRBV27	few	TRBJ2-1	.	CASTNLRGRSSGEQFF	TGTGCCAGCACCAACTTACGGGGCAGGTCCTCGGGAGAGCAGTTCTTC
TRBV18	many	TRBJ2-3	.	CASSPPWGADTQYF	TGTGCCAGCTCACCACCGTGGGGCGCAGATACGCAGTATTTT
TRBV6-1	many	TRBJ2-7	TRBD2	CASSPAPGLADPYEQYF	TGTGCCAGCAGTCCTGCACCGGGACTAGCGGACCCTTACGAGCAGTACTTC
TRBV14	.	TRBJ1-1	.	CASSQVREGKAFF	TGTGCCAGCAGCCAAGTGAGGGAGGGGAAAGCTTTCTTT
TRBV4-1	.	TRBJ1-2	.	CASSPPGQTTYGYTF	TGCGCCAGCAGCCCTCCTGGACAGACTACCTATGGCTACACCTTC
TRBV10-1	few	TRBJ2-5	TRBD1	CASSEGGTGARGETQYF	TGCGCCAGCAGTGAAGGGGGCACTGGGGCCCGTGGAGAGACCCAGTACTTC
TRBV11-3	many	TRBJ2-2	.	CASGQGRSGELFF	TGTGCCAGCGGTCAGGGGCGGAGCGGGGAGCTGTTTTTT
TRBV10-2	.	TRBJ2-5	.	CASSDKDQTQYF	TGCGCCAGCAGTGATAAGGACCAGACCCAGTACTTC
TRBV30	many	TRBJ2-5	.	CAWTALPGPQETQYF	TGTGCCTGGACCGCCCTCCCGGGACCGCAAGAGACCCAGTACTTC
TRBV18	.	TRBJ1-3	.	CASSPSGADLNTIYF	TGTGCCAGCTCACCTTCGGGGGCCGATCTAAACACCATATATTTT
TRBV6-1	.	TRBJ1-5	.	CASTDWVGQPQHF	TGTGCCAGCACCGACTGGGTAGGTCAGCCCCAGCATTTT
TRBV11-1	many	TRBJ2-1	.	CASSLGYSSYNEQFF	TGTGCCAGCAGCTTGGGCTACAGCTCCTACAATGAGCAGTTCTTC
TRBV20-1	.	TRBJ2-7	TRBD2	CSARASGSPEQYF	TGCAGTGCTAGAGCAAGCGGGAGCCCCGAGCAGTACTTC
TRBV10-3	many	TRBJ2-1	TRBD2	CATRTSYNEQFF	TGTGCCACTAGGACTAGCTACAATGAGCAGTTCTTC
TRBV11-1	many	TRBJ1-5	.	CASSPRENQPQHF	TGTGCCAGCAGCCCCAGGGAGAATCAGCCCCAGCATTTT
TRBV7-2	many	TRBJ2-1	TRBD2	CASSQRGSGTGYEQFF	TGTGCCAGCAGCCAACGGGGGAGCGGGACTGGGTATGAGCAGTTCTTC
TRBV27	many	TRBJ2-1	TRBD2	CASSFPPTSGYLNEQFF	TGTGCCAGCAGTTTCCCCCCGACTAGCGGATACCTCAATGAGCAGTTCTTC
TRBV3-1	many	TRBJ2-7	TRBD2	CASSQAGTRTYEQYF	TGTGCCAGCAGCCAAGCCGGGACTAGGACCTACGAGCAGTACTTC
TRBV5-1	.	TRBJ2-2	.	CASSLVPAGNTGELFF	TGCGCCAGCAGCTTGGTTCCCGCAGGTAACACCGGGGAGCTGTTTTTT
TRBV19	.	TRBJ1-1	.	CASSIGFGRNTEAFF	TGTGCCAGTAGTATAGGATTCGGCCGGAACACTGAAGCTTTCTTT
TRBV20-1	many	TRBJ2-5	.	CSAIGGKETQYF	TGCAGTGCCATTGGGGGAAAAGAGACCCAGTACTTC
TRBV20-1	many	TRBJ2-7	.	CSAKSWRDFNEQYF	TGCAGTGCGAAATCCTGGAGGGATTTCAACGAGCAGTACTTC
TRBV3-1	many	TRBJ2-7	.	CASSQGRSRYEQYF	TGTGCCAGCAGCCAAGGCAGGAGCAGGTACGAGCAGTACTTC
TRBV18	.	TRBJ2-5	.	CASSPNLLGVETQYF	TGTGCCAGCTCACCAAATTTGTTAGGGGTAGAGACCCAGTACTTC
TRBV7-8	many	TRBJ2-3	TRBD1	CASSPRDSQGADTQYF	TGTGCCAGCAGCCCCCGGGACAGCCAGGGGGCAGATACGCAGTATTTT
TRBV6-6	few	TRBJ2-1	TRBD2	CASSYSAGGRLYNEQFF	TGTGCCAGCAGTTACTCCGCGGGGGGCCGCCTCTACAATGAGCAGTTCTTC
TRBV15	many	TRBJ2-7	.	CATSRAARDKGTYEQYF	TGTGCCACCAGCAGAGCGGCTCGGGACAAGGGAACCTACGAGCAGTACTTC
TRBV20-1	few	TRBJ1-1	.	CSAREQVGMNTEAFF	TGCAGTGCTAGAGAACAGGTCGGCATGAACACTGAAGCTTTCTTT
TRBV6-6	many	TRBJ2-1	TRBD2	CASSYLIRTSGTYNEQFF	TGTGCCAGCAGTTACTTAATCCGGACTAGCGGTACCTACAATGAGCAGTTCTTC
TRBV7-9	many	TRBJ2-5	TRBD1	CASSETGPETQYF	TGTGCCAGCAGCGAGACAGGGCCAGAGACCCAGTACTTC
TRBV28	few	TRBJ1-4	.	CASSLQGNEKLFF	TGTGCCAGCAGTTTACAGGGGAACGAAAAACTGTTTTTT
TRBV29-1	many	TRBJ2-3	.	CSVTDRGLGATQYF	TGCAGCGTTACCGACCGTGGGCTGGGGGCTACGCAGTATTTT
TRBV28	many	TRBJ2-1	TRBD2	CASSGTSGRAWNEQFF	TGTGCCAGCAGTGGCACTAGCGGGAGGGCTTGGAATGAGCAGTTCTTC